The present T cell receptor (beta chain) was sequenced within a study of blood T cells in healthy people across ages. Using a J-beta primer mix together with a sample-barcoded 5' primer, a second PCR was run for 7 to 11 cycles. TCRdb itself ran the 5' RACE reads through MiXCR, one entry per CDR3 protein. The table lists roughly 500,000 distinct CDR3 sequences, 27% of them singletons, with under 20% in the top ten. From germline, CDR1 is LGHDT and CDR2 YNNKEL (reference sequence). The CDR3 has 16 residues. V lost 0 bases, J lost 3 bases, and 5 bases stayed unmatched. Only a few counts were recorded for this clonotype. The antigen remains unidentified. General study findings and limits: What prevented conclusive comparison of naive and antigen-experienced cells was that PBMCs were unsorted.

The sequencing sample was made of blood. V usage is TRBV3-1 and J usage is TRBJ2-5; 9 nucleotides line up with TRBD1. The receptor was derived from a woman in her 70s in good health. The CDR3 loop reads CASSQDWTGVKETQYF. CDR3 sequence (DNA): TGTGCCAGCAGCCAAGATTGGACAGGGGTAAAAGAGACCCAGTACTTC.